This T cell receptor beta chain was found in a study of regulatory T cells in long-lasting Graves disease. Background on the study: By definition, persistent Graves' disease involved antithyroid drugs for over 5 years alongside positive TSH receptor antibodies.

General observations from the study: Persistent disease samples used TRBV28, TRBJ1-2 and TRBJ2-5 preferentially. For persistent Graves' patients, TCR diversity was lower than for newly diagnosed ones.

There are a few counts of this clonotype. Its antigen is still unknown. V trimming: 1 base; J trimming: 2 bases; junction bases outside the gene matches: 2. CDR1 is KGHSH, CDR2 LQKENI, per germline. CDR3 length equals 14 residues. Time point noted: persistent/refractory GD, antithyroid drugs over 5 years with positive TRAb. Isolated PBMC RNA provided the starting material for the TCR library. Arm-PCR of CDR3 regions and iRepertoire HTBI primers were the basis on which TCR beta libraries were built. Each CDR3 protein is one row after TCRdb ran MiXCR on the multiplex PCR reads. The sample lists about 450,000 distinct CDR3 sequences, 23% occurring once.

The specimen comprised peripheral blood mononuclear cells (PBMCs), sampled when the disease was refractory, from a patient treated with antithyroid drugs. This sequence joins TRBV18 and TRBJ2-7, with TRBD2 matching over 7 bases. The receptor comes from a female donor with Graves disease. The CDR3 sequence: CASSPREGTYEQYF. The DNA for the CDR3 is TGTGCCAGCTCACCACGGGAGGGCACCTACGAGCAGTACTTC.